This T cell receptor beta chain was sequenced in a study of beta chain features in type 1 diabetes. On the study more broadly: What patients shared with healthy donors was a similar profile of age, gender and cell yields.

The junction had 6 bases not matched to a gene; V was cut back by 9 bases and J by 3 bases. Germline lookup yields CDR1 SNHLY and CDR2 FYNNEI. The CDR3 has 13 amino acids. The investigators reverse transcribed all of the isolated RNA, so they sequenced expressed TCRB transcripts. Assay: immunoSEQ multiplex PCR; the TCRdb copy retains only in-frame clones and omits some. The sample includes 810,000 or so clones, 15% to 20% of them seen just once. Sequencing was performed on naive CD4+ T cells from blood. The source is a woman between 18 and 29 years old in good health. The chain has TRBV2 and TRBJ2-7; TRBD1 agrees at 9 bases. The CDR3: CASGTGMGYEQYF. CDR3 coding DNA: TGTGCCAGTGGGACAGGGATGGGCTACGAGCAGTACTTC. Drawing the rest from reference TRBV2 and TRBJ2-7, the complete variable domain is EPEVTQTPSHQVTQMGQEVILRCVPISNHLYFYWYRQILGQKVEFLVSFYNNEISEKSEIFDDQFSVERPDGSNFTLKIRSTKLEDSAMYFCASGTGMGYEQYFGPGTRLTVT.